This record looks at one T cell receptor (beta chain) sequence and its context. These data come from a study of blood T cells in healthy people across ages. Together with a sample-barcoded 5' primer, a J-beta primer mix was included in a second PCR lasting about 7 to 11 cycles. TCRdb re-called the 5' RACE reads through MiXCR, storing one row per CDR3 protein. This table holds about 510,000 distinct CDR3 sequences, 25% to 35% found once. Germline trimming cut 6 bases from V and 4 bases from J; bases unmatched to any gene: 9. CDR3 size: 17 residues. Germline V gene lookup returns CDR1 SNHLY and CDR2 FYNNEI. These data are also associated with another study on T cells of mothers and their children.

The clonotype originates from a boy between 2 and 10 years old in good health. Sequenced sample: blood. The V call is TRBV2, the J call TRBJ2-1; 13 nucleotides agree with TRBD2. CDR3 protein: CASRLGTSGIKYNEQFF. The DNA for the CDR3 is TGTGCCAGCAGACTCGGGACTAGCGGGATAAAATACAATGAGCAGTTCTTC. Filled out from reference TRBV2 and TRBJ2-1, the complete variable domain reads EPEVTQTPSHQVTQMGQEVILRCVPISNHLYFYWYRQILGQKVEFLVSFYNNEISEKSEIFDDQFSVERPDGSNFTLKIRSTKLEDSAMYFCASRLGTSGIKYNEQFFGPGTRLTVL.